This is a list of T cell receptor beta chains from one sample in a study of early T cells in non-severe SARS-CoV-2 infection. TCRdb used MiXCR to reprocess the 5' RACE reads, holding one entry per CDR3 protein. Of fewer than 80,000 distinct CDR3 sequences in the sample, approximately 12% were seen once. The source material was whole blood. The receptors derive from an adult who was a healthcare worker with PCR-confirmed SARS-CoV-2 infection or an uninfected control (not recorded which). Both conserved end residues are part of each CDR3. Fields, in order: clone size, CDR3 length, V gene, D gene, J gene, CDR3 protein, CDR3 DNA. D genes are given only for firm matches. Clone size, where shown, is once, few, many, or a class for clones that have expanded.

many	14	TRBV28	NA	TRBJ2-1	CASRGVASYNEQFF	TGTGCCAGTAGGGGGGTTGCTTCCTACAATGAGCAGTTCTTC
NA	14	TRBV20-1	NA	TRBJ2-1	CSARRGGSYNEQFF	TGCAGTGCTAGGAGGGGAGGTTCCTACAATGAGCAGTTCTTC
NA	12	TRBV7-6	NA	TRBJ2-1	CASSFTNNEQFF	TGTGCCAGCAGCTTTACGAACAATGAGCAGTTCTTC
many	16	TRBV28	NA	TRBJ1-3	CASSLRGTAVGNTIYF	TGTGCCAGCAGTTTACGGGGGACGGCTGTTGGAAACACCATATATTTT
NA	16	TRBV28	TRBD1	TRBJ2-5	CASSLFGGQPQETQYF	TGTGCCAGCAGTTTATTTGGGGGACAGCCCCAAGAGACCCAGTACTTC
NA	14	TRBV6-6	NA	TRBJ2-3	CASSYGRSTDTQYF	TGTGCCAGCAGTTACGGTCGGAGCACAGATACGCAGTATTTT
NA	14	TRBV13	NA	TRBJ2-5	CASSPREYQETQYF	TGTGCCAGCAGCCCACGGGAGTACCAAGAGACCCAGTACTTC
few	15	TRBV28	TRBD2	TRBJ2-3	CASSTGSGRVDTQYF	TGTGCCAGCAGCACTGGTAGCGGGAGGGTAGATACGCAGTATTTT
NA	15	TRBV6-1	NA	TRBJ2-3	CASSARVAGSDTQYF	TGTGCCAGCAGTGCGAGGGTCGCGGGGTCAGATACGCAGTATTTT
many	14	TRBV6-1	NA	TRBJ2-3	CASSAVRVTDTQYF	TGTGCCAGCAGTGCGGTCAGAGTAACAGATACGCAGTATTTT
few	14	TRBV28	NA	TRBJ2-5	CASSASGLQETQYF	TGTGCCAGCAGTGCTTCGGGCCTGCAAGAGACCCAGTACTTC
many	15	TRBV2	TRBD1	TRBJ2-6	CASSRQGSGANVLTF	TGTGCCAGCAGTCGACAGGGCTCTGGGGCCAACGTCCTGACTTTC
many	11	TRBV9	NA	TRBJ2-1	CASSASDEQFF	TGTGCCAGCAGTGCAAGCGATGAGCAGTTCTTC
many	12	TRBV7-2	NA	TRBJ2-1	CASSSDLLGQFF	TGTGCCAGCAGCTCCGATCTGCTGGGGCAGTTCTTC
few	15	TRBV28	NA	TRBJ1-3	CASFTGRQAGNTIYF	TGTGCCAGCTTTACGGGCAGGCAAGCCGGAAACACCATATATTTT
NA	17	TRBV7-9	TRBD2	TRBJ2-1	CASSTGGTSGRDNEQFF	TGTGCCAGCAGCACCGGCGGGACTAGCGGGAGGGACAATGAGCAGTTCTTC
many	13	TRBV28	NA	TRBJ2-7	CASRDRSPYEQYF	TGTGCCAGCAGGGACAGATCCCCCTACGAGCAGTACTTC
many	16	TRBV3-1	NA	TRBJ1-5	CASSQGLQYSNQPQHF	TGTGCCAGCAGCCAAGGACTGCAGTATAGCAATCAGCCCCAGCATTTT
many	16	TRBV7-9	NA	TRBJ2-1	CASRGQADHVSDEQFF	TGTGCCAGCAGGGGCCAAGCGGACCACGTCTCGGATGAGCAGTTCTTC
NA	15	TRBV30	TRBD2	TRBJ2-2	CAWSIPAGAVGELFF	TGTGCCTGGAGTATCCCAGCGGGAGCGGTCGGGGAGCTGTTTTTT
many	14	TRBV27	TRBD2	TRBJ2-1	CASSSLAAYNEQFF	TGTGCCAGCAGCTCCCTAGCGGCCTACAATGAGCAGTTCTTC
many	16	TRBV27	TRBD1	TRBJ1-5	CASSAMTGALNQPQHF	TGTGCCAGCAGTGCGATGACAGGGGCCCTCAATCAGCCCCAGCATTTT
many	15	TRBV14	NA	TRBJ2-1	CASSQVGRDHNEQFF	TGTGCCAGCAGCCAAGTGGGGCGGGATCACAATGAGCAGTTCTTC
few	17	TRBV5-1	TRBD2	TRBJ2-2	CASSLGTSGSRTGELFF	TGCGCCAGCAGCTTAGGGACTAGCGGGAGCCGCACCGGGGAGCTGTTTTTT
NA	15	TRBV28	NA	TRBJ2-7	CASSFLRSPSYEQYF	TGTGCCAGCAGTTTTTTGCGATCACCTTCCTACGAGCAGTACTTC
many	17	TRBV20-1	NA	TRBJ2-2	CSADPGQGGYGTGELFF	TGCAGTGCTGACCCTGGACAGGGAGGGTACGGCACCGGGGAGCTGTTTTTT
few	16	TRBV28	TRBD1	TRBJ2-2	CASRTGGALNGGELFF	TGTGCCAGCAGGACAGGGGGCGCCCTAAACGGCGGGGAGCTGTTTTTT
many	15	TRBV2	NA	TRBJ1-3	CASSVAGLGGNTIYF	TGTGCCAGCAGTGTAGCAGGGCTTGGAGGAAACACCATATATTTT
many	13	TRBV18	TRBD1	TRBJ1-1	CASSGQANTEAFF	TGTGCCAGCTCAGGACAGGCGAACACTGAAGCTTTCTTT
few	15	TRBV5-4	NA	TRBJ1-2	CASSFRTDLNYGYTF	TGTGCCAGCAGCTTCAGGACAGACCTTAACTATGGCTACACCTTC
many	15	TRBV20-1	NA	TRBJ2-7	CSARDRGGGSYEQYF	TGCAGTGCTAGAGACCGAGGAGGGGGCTCCTACGAGCAGTACTTC
many	12	TRBV20-1	NA	TRBJ1-1	CSVLGMNTEAFF	TGCAGTGTTTTAGGCATGAACACTGAAGCTTTCTTT
NA	13	TRBV7-3	NA	TRBJ1-2	CASSLRAGDGYTF	TGTGCCAGCAGCTTAAGGGCAGGCGATGGCTACACCTTC
many	16	TRBV9	NA	TRBJ1-2	CASSPKNTRGTYGYTF	TGTGCCAGCAGCCCAAAAAATACTAGGGGTACCTATGGCTACACCTTC
few	14	TRBV6-5	TRBD2	TRBJ2-1	CASSYASSGIEQFF	TGTGCCAGCAGTTACGCAAGTAGCGGGATTGAGCAGTTCTTC
NA	11	TRBV20-1	NA	TRBJ1-2	CSERGHYGYTF	TGCAGTGAGCGGGGGCATTATGGCTACACCTTC
few	13	TRBV2	NA	TRBJ2-4	CASGSLAKNIQYF	TGTGCCAGCGGCTCCTTAGCCAAAAACATTCAGTACTTC
many	15	TRBV19	TRBD2	TRBJ2-1	CASSIGGRAGNEQFF	TGTGCCAGTAGTATTGGCGGGAGGGCCGGGAATGAGCAGTTCTTC
few	14	TRBV20-1	NA	TRBJ1-1	CSAKAGVDSFGAFF	TGCAGTGCCAAGGCAGGGGTGGACTCGTTTGGAGCTTTCTTT
few	15	TRBV28	NA	TRBJ1-5	CASSLGGGNNQPQHF	TGTGCCAGCAGTTTAGGAGGGGGGAACAATCAGCCCCAGCATTTT